This entry concerns a single TCR beta chain. It lacks a known antigen. No much larger clonotype is one base removed from it; base qualities were not supplied. The data were taken from a study of long-term antiretroviral therapy in people with HIV (dated by TCRdb to 2022 to 2024). Study-wide context: Collection of the earliest samples took place about a decade ahead of the 2015 WHO recommendation for immediate ART, at a time when ART was typically delayed until CD4 counts fell. This retrospective serial study examined whether starting ART and sustained HIV suppression were associated with changes in the composition and diversity of the TRB repertoire in peripheral blood. A total of 192 cryopreserved PBMC samples came from around 30 adults with confirmed HIV infection and were collected serially over a mean of roughly six years (range 1-12). About a third of the roughly 30 participants with HIV were female. No cross-contamination during QIAcube processing was seen in test extractions of a monoclonal T-cell line run alongside 30 to 35 polyclonal samples. What the work shows at the level of the full study, not this receptor alone: Expanded TRB clones identified before ART initiation dominated the repertoire at all time points, although this dominance fluctuated and declined in many PLHIV after ART. Because pre-ART samples had limited cell numbers, unsorted PBMC were profiled rather than sorted CD4+ and CD8+ T cells. Inferences about post-ART repertoire changes are limited because no data were available on ART adherence, viral resistance or therapy changes. Starting ART was linked to a significant rise in TRB diversity, yet even after long-term ART the diversity remained significantly lower than in transplant donor controls. Narrower CDR3 length ranges were observed in HIV repertoires than in controls, and an antigen-experienced repertoire with only a slight naive shift after ART was suggested by the network structure. The samples span the years 2004 to 2017, and the ART regimens used may be less effective than current regimens. Owing to limited PBMC availability, only the TCR beta chain was sequenced, without alpha chain pairing.

The immunoSEQ hsTCRB v3.0 assay was used at survey level resolution to sequence the TRB variable region. TRB sequencing targeted a depth of 40,000-50,000 T-cell genomes per sample. TRB libraries were pooled and sequenced on an Illumina MiSeq using a v3 150-cycle kit. Per the authors' processing: Analysis of repertoires was carried out in R inside a reproducible Nextflow workflow spanning QC, data transformation and analysis. LymphoSeq2, an R package for exploring AIRR-Seq data, was used to implement custom analyses. A handful of samples yielding fewer than 5000 total TRB sequences were excluded, leaving 188 analyzed HIV repertoires. Among the approximately 190 retained HIV repertoires, 59 were collected before ART initiation and 120 to 140 were collected after ART initiation. Repertoires were downsampled to 5000 TRB nucleotide sequences, with summary statistics averaged over 100 downsampling iterations. TRB sequences were retained for analysis only if CDR3 regions of at least seven amino acids were present. A Shannon entropy-derived clonality score and the Gini coefficient were used to measure diversity. In the repertoire networks, any two of the top 5000 CDR3 amino acid sequences were linked whenever the two sequences differed by an edit distance of one. GLIPH2 predicted antigen specificity groups and MHC restriction for TRB CDR3 amino acid sequences. To flag known CMV, EBV, HIV or tissue antigen associations, CDR3 amino acid sequences were matched against VDJdb and McPAS-TCR. Pre-ART, post-ART and control groups were compared with Wilcoxon signed-rank tests and Holm-Bonferroni correction. Drawn from immuneACCESS, this table holds only the in-frame rearrangements with V and J called that TCRdb kept. Clones are partly lost; checked studies trace under half to an unresolved V gene and leave the rest unexplained. V and J calls and clone size are as listed in that table; D and trimming were resolved from the DNA. Within this sample are some 33,000 clones, with 97% of them counted one time only. Of the sample, under 2.5% falls within the top ten clones.

Inclusion was restricted to participants for whom at least one PBMC sample before ART initiation and at least two post-ART samples were available. All participants with HIV were treated in the United States of America. Before DNA extraction, cryopreserved samples of 1-10 million PBMC were thawed and washed. At the time of the earliest PBMC sample, participants with HIV were aged between roughly 20 and 60 years. PBMC samples from each participant spanned 1-4 timepoints before ART initiation and 2-8 timepoints after ART initiation, with a median of 7 samples. Serial HIV viral load, CD4+ T-cell count, ART history and demographic data were obtained for every participant. Using a Qiagen kit on a QIAcube, genomic DNA was extracted from unsorted PBMC, with samples processed in batches of 12. Trimming costs V 0 bases and J 2 bases, and their ends lie 2 bases apart. The germline V gene gives CDR1 as MNHEY and CDR2 as SVGAGI. The CDR3 runs 12 residues from the cysteine to the phenylalanine. Only the CDR3 DNA is retained, 36 bases long and in frame from the first base.

The chain links TRBV6-5 with TRBJ2-7, with no confidently assigned D gene. Sequencing used unsorted PBMCs, obtained 7.6 years after starting antiretroviral therapy. The sequence was obtained from a young man with HIV. The sequence in DNA is TGTGCCAGCAGTTACTCTGCCTACGAGCAGTACTTC. This yields the protein CASSYSAYEQYF.